This T cell receptor (beta chain) derives from a study of shared clonotypes between healthy human individuals. Study findings and constraints: Sharing of clonotypes among donors was expected to vary with sequencing depth. Naive subsets typically showed greater estimated richness than memory subsets.

Selected positively for CCR7 and CD45RO-negative, naive CD8 cells excluded terminally differentiated effector memory CD45RA+ cells. At deep level, the assay was performed. The protocol was immunoSEQ multiplex PCR, while the TCRdb copy is restricted to in-frame clones and leaves out a portion. Of about 2 million clones listed, approximately 94% were seen once; the top ten hold 0.95% to 1.5%. This clone appeared a single time. Its matching antigen is unknown. CDR1 and CDR2 from the germline V gene are MNHNS and SASEGT. With 7 bases removed from V and 0 bases from J, the gap between germline ends came to 6 bases. This CDR3 region has 12 residues.

The sequenced sample was naive CD8+ T cells sorted from blood. J is TRBJ1-1 and V is TRBV6-1, with D unresolved. The sequence was obtained from a man between 18 and 29 years old in good health. The CDR3 DNA reads TGTGCCAGCATCGAAATGAACACTGAAGCTTTCTTT. Its protein product is CASIEMNTEAFF.